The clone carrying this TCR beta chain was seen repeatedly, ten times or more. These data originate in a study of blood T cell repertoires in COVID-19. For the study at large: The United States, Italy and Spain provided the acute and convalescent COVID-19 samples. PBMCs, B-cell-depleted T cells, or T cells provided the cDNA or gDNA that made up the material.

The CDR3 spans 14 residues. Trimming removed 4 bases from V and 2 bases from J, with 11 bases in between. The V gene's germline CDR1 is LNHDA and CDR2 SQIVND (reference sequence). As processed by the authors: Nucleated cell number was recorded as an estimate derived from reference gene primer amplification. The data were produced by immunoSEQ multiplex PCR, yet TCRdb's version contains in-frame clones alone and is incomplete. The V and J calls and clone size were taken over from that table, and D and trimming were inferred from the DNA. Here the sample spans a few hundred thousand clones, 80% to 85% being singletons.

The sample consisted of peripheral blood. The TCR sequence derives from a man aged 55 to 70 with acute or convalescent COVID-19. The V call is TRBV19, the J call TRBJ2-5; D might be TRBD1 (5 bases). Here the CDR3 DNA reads TGTGCCAGTAGTACTCCGGCAGGGCAAGAGACCCAGTACTTC. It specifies CASSTPAGQETQYF.